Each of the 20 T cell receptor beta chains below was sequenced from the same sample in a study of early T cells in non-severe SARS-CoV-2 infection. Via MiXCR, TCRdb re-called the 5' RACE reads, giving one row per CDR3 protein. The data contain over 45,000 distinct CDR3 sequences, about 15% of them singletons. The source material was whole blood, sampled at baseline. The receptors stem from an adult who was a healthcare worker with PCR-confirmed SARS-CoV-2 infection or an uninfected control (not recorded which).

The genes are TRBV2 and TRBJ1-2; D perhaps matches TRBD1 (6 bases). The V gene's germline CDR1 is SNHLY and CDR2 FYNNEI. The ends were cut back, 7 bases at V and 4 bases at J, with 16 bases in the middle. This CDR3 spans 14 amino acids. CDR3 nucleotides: TGTGCCAGCATCCCAGGGGACGACAGCTATGGCTACACCTTC. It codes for CASIPGDDSYGYTF.

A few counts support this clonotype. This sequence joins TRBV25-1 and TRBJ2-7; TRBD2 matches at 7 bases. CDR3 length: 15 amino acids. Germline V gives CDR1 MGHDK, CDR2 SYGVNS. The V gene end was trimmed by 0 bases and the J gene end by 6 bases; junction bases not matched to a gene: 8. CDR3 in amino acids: CASSEYAPGLSEQYF. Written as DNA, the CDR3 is TGTGCCAGCAGTGAATACGCCCCGGGACTAAGCGAGCAGTACTTC.

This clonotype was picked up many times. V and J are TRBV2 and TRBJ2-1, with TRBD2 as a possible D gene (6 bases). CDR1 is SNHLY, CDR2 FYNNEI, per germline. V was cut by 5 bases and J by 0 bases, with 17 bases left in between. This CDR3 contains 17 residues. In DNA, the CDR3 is TGTGCCAGCAGTAGGGACTTGCTTTTAAACTCCTACAATGAGCAGTTCTTC. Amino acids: CASSRDLLLNSYNEQFF.

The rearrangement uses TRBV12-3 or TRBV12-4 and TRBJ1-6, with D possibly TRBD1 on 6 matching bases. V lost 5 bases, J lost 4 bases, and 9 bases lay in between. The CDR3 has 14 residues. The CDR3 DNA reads TGTGCCAGCAGTACGGGACAATATAATTCACCCCTCCACTTT. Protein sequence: CASSTGQYNSPLHF.

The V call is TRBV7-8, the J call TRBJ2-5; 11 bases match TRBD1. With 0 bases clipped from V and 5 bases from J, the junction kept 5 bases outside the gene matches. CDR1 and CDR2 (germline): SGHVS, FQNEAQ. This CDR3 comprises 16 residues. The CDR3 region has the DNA TGTGCCAGCAGCTTAGCCGGGACAGGGGGTTTGGAGACCCAGTACTTC. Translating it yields CASSLAGTGGLETQYF. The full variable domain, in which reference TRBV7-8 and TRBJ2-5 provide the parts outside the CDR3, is GAGVSQSPRYKVAKRGQDVALRCDPISGHVSLFWYQQALGQGPEFLTYFQNEAQLDKSGLPSDRFFAERPEGSVSTLKIQRTQQEDSAVYLCASSLAGTGGLETQYFGPGTRLLVL.

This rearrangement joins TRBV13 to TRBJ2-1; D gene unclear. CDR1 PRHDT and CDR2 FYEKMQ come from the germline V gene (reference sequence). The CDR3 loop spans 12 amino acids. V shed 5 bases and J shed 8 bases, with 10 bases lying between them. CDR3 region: CASSGELDEQFF. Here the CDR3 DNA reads TGTGCCAGCAGCGGTGAGCTCGATGAGCAGTTCTTC.

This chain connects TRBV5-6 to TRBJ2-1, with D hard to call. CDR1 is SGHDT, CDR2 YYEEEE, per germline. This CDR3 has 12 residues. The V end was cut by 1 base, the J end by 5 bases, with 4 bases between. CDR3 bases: TGTGCCAGCAGCTTGTCGGACAATGAGCAGTTCTTC. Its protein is CASSLSDNEQFF. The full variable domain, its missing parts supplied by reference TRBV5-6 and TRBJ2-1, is DAGVTQSPTHLIKTRGQQVTLRCSPKSGHDTVSWYQQALGQGPQFIFQYYEEEERQRGNFPDRFSGHQFPNYSSELNVNALLLGDSALYLCASSLSDNEQFFGPGTRLTVL.

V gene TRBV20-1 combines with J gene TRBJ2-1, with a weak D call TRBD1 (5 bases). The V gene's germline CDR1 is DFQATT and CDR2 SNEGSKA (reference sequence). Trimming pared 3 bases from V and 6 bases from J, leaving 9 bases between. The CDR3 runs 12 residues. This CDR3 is CSARLRGNEQFF. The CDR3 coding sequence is TGCAGTGCTAGGCTTAGGGGCAATGAGCAGTTCTTC.

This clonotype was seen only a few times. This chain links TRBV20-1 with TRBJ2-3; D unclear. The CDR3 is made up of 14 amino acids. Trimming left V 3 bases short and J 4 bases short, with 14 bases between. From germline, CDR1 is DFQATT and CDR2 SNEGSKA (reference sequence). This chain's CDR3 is CSASIALGPDTQYF. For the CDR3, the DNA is TGCAGTGCTAGTATTGCCCTCGGGCCAGATACGCAGTATTTT.

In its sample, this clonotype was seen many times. This CDR3 reads CSARDGGNTEAFF. CDR3 bases: TGCAGTGCTAGAGATGGGGGTAACACTGAAGCTTTCTTT. This chain joins TRBV20-1 and TRBJ1-1; a weak D match, TRBD1 (5 bases). The V gene lost 0 bases and the J gene lost 2 bases, with 7 bases spanning the gap. The length of the CDR3 is 13 residues. Germline V gene lookup returns CDR1 DFQATT and CDR2 SNEGSKA (reference sequence).

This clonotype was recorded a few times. CDR3 loop: CASIRGEGTDTQYF. The CDR3 DNA reads TGTGCCAGCATCCGCGGGGAGGGCACAGATACGCAGTATTTT. The chain carries TRBV2 and TRBJ2-3; TRBD2 might be the D (6 bases). Trimming shortened V by 7 bases and J by 1 base, and 12 bases separated the two germline ends. This CDR3 contains 14 residues. Germline V gene data show CDR1 as SNHLY and CDR2 as FYNNEI. Together with reference TRBV2 and TRBJ2-3, the CDR3 gives the full variable domain: EPEVTQTPSHQVTQMGQEVILRCVPISNHLYFYWYRQILGQKVEFLVSFYNNEISEKSEIFDDQFSVERPDGSNFTLKIRSTKLEDSAMYFCASIRGEGTDTQYFGPGTRLTVL.

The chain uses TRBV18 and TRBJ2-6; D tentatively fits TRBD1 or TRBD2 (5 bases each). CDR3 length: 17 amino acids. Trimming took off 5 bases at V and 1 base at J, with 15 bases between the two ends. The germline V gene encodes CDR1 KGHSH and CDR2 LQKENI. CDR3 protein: CASSAGTPGSGANVLTF. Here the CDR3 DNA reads TGTGCCAGCTCAGCTGGGACGCCGGGATCTGGGGCCAACGTCCTGACTTTC.

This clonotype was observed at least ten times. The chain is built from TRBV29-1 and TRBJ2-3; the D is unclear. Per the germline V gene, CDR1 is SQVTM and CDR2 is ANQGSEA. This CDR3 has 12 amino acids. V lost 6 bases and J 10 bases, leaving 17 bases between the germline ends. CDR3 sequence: CSVLGAAGAQYF. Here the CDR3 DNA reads TGCAGCGTCCTAGGAGCTGCTGGAGCGCAGTATTTT.

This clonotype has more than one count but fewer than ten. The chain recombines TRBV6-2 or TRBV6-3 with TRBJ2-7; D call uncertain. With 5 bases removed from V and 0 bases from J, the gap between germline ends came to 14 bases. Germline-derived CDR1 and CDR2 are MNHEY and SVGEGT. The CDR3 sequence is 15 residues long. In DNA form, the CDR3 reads TGTGCCAGCAGTCCAACTCGGAGTTCCTCCTACGAGCAGTACTTC. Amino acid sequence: CASSPTRSSSYEQYF.

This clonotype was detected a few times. The CDR3 spells CAISDKSRDRVESRGNYGYTF. DNA for the CDR3: TGTGCCATCAGTGATAAATCTCGGGACCGAGTGGAGTCAAGGGGAAACTATGGCTACACCTTC. The chain is built from TRBV10-3 and TRBJ1-2; tentatively, D is TRBD1 (5 bases). Trimming left V 3 bases short and J 2 bases short, with 31 bases between. In germline, CDR1 is ENHRY, CDR2 SYGVKD. The CDR3 contains 21 residues.

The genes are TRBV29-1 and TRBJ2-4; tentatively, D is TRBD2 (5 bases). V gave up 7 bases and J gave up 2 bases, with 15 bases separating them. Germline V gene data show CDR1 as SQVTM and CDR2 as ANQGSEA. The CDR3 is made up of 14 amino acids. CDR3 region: CSAYAGQPKNIQYF. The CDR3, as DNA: TGCAGCGCATATGCGGGCCAACCCAAAAACATTCAGTACTTC. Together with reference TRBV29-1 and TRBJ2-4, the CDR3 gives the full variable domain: SAVISQKPSRDICQRGTSLTIQCQVDSQVTMMFWYRQQPGQSLTLIATANQGSEATYESGFVIDKFPISRPNLTFSTLTVSNMSPEDSSIYLCSAYAGQPKNIQYFGAGTRLSVL.

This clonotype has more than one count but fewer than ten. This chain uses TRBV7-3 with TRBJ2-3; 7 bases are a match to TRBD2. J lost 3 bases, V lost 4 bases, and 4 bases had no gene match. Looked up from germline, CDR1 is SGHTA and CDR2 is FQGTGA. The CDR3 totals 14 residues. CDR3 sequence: CASSSQAGTDTQYF. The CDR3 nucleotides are TGTGCCAGCAGCTCCCAAGCGGGAACAGATACGCAGTATTTT.

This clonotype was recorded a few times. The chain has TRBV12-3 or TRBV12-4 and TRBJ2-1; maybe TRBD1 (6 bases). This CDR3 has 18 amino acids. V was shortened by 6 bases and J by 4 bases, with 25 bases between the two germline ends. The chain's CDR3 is CASSTGYREFGFYNEQFF. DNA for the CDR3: TGTGCCAGCAGCACAGGGTACAGGGAGTTCGGCTTTTACAATGAGCAGTTCTTC.

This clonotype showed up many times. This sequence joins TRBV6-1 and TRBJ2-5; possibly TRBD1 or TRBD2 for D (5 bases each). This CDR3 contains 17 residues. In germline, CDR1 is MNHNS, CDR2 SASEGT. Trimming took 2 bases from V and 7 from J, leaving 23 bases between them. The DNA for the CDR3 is TGTGCCAGCAGTGAAATATTTGAAAGGGGACCGATGGGGACCCAGTACTTC. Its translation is CASSEIFERGPMGTQYF.

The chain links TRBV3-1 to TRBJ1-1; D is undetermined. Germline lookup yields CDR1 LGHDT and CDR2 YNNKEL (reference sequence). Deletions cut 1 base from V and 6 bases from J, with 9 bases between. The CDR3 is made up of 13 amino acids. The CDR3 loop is CASSQGIKAEAFF. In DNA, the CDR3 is TGTGCCAGCAGCCAAGGGATAAAGGCTGAAGCTTTCTTT.